This T cell receptor beta chain was captured in a study of blood T cell repertoires in COVID-19. TCRdb's table, derived via immunoSEQ multiplex PCR, lists solely in-frame clones and lacks some. Among about 490,000 clones, over 75% were seen once, and the ten largest hold 3.2%. The sequencing sample was made of peripheral blood. The clonotype originates from a human donor in a cohort sampled during active COVID-19.

In DNA, the CDR3 is TGTGCCAGCACCGACATCAATCAGCCCCAGCATTTT. Translating it yields CASTDINQPQHF. This chain connects TRBV28 to TRBJ1-5; no firm D call. Germline-derived CDR1 and CDR2 are MDHEN and SYDVKM. There are 12 residues in the CDR3. Trimming cost V 7 bases and J 3 bases, with 7 bases left between them.